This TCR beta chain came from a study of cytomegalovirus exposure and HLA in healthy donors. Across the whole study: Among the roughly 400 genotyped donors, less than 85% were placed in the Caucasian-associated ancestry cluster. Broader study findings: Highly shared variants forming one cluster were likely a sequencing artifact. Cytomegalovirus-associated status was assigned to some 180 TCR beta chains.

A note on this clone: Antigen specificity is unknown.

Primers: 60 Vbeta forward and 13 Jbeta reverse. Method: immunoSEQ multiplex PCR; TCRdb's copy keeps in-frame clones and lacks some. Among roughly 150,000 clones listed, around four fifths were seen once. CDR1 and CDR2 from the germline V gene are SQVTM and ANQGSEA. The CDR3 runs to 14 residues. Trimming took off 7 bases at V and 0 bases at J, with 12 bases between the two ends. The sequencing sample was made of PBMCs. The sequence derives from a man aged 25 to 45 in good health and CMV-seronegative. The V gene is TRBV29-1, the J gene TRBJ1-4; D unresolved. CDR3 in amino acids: CSARKTATNEKLFF. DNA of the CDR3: TGCAGCGCTAGGAAGACTGCAACTAATGAAAAACTGTTTTTT.